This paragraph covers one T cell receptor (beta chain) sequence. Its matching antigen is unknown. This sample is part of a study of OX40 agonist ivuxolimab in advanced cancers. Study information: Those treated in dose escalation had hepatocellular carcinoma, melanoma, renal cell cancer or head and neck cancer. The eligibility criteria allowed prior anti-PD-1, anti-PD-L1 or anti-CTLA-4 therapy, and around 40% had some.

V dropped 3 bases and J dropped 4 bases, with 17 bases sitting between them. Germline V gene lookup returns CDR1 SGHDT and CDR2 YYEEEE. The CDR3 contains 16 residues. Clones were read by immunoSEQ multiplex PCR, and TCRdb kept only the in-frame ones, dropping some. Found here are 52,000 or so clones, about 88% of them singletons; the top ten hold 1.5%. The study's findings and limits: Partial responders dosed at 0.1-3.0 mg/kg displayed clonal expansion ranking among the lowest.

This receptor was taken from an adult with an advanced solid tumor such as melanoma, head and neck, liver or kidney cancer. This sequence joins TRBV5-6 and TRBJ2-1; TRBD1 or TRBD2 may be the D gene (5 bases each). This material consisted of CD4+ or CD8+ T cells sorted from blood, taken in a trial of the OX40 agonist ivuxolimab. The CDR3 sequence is CASSWGSLAGYNEQFF. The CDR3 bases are TGTGCCAGCAGCTGGGGGAGTCTGGCGGGTTACAATGAGCAGTTCTTC.